This TCR beta chain came from a study of Ad26.COV2.S vaccination and SARS-CoV-2 variants. Whole-study findings and limits: Breadth and depth estimates from TCRs may understate total T cell responses.

The treatment here: some 19 received Ad26.COV2.S at low or high dose, single or two shots; about 5 received placebo; per-sample allocation not given. Day 63 after the first injection of vaccine or placebo was the sampling time. As its vector, the vaccine had Ad26, which expressed Wuhan-strain SARS-CoV-2 spike. The CDR3 consists of 12 residues. V lost 7 bases to trimming and J lost 4 bases, with 10 bases between them. CDR1 KGHSH and CDR2 LQKENI come from the germline V gene. TCRdb's table, derived via immunoSEQ multiplex PCR, lists solely in-frame clones and lacks some. The data contain about 440,000 clones, less than 95% of them singletons. There are a few counts of this clone. Its target is not known.

V usage is TRBV18 and J usage is TRBJ1-2; the D is unclear. The receptor was derived from a person between 18 and 59 years old who received the Ad26.COV2.S COVID-19 vaccine or a placebo. The source was peripheral blood, collected in a trial of Ad26.COV2.S vaccine versus placebo. The CDR3 DNA follows: TGTGCCAGCTTTAGGGAGTCCTATGGCTACACCTTC. It encodes CASFRESYGYTF.